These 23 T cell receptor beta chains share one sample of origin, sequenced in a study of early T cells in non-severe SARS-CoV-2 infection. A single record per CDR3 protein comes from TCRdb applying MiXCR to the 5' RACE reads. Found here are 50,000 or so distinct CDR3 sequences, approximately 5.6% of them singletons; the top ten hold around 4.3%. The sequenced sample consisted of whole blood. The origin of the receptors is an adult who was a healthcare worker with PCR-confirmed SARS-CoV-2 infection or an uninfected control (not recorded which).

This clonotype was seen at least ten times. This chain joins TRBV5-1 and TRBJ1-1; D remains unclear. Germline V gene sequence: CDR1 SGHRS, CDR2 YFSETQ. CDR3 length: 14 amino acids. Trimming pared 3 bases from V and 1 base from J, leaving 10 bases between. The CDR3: CASSYRAENTEAFF. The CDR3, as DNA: TGCGCCAGCAGCTATAGGGCCGAGAACACTGAAGCTTTCTTT.

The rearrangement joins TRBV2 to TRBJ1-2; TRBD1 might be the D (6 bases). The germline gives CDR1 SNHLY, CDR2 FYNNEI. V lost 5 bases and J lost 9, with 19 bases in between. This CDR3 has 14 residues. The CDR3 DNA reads TGTGCCAGCAGTCCGGACAGCGCCCCTCTTAGCTACACCTTC. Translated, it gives CASSPDSAPLSYTF. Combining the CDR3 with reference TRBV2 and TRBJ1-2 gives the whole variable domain EPEVTQTPSHQVTQMGQEVILRCVPISNHLYFYWYRQILGQKVEFLVSFYNNEISEKSEIFDDQFSVERPDGSNFTLKIRSTKLEDSAMYFCASSPDSAPLSYTFGSGTRLTVV.

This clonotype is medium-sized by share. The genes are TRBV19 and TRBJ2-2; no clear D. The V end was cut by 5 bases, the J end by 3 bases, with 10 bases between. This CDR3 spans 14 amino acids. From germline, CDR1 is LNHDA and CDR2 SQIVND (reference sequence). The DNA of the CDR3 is TGTGCCAGTAGTCCCCAAAGATACACCGGGGAGCTGTTTTTT. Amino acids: CASSPQRYTGELFF.

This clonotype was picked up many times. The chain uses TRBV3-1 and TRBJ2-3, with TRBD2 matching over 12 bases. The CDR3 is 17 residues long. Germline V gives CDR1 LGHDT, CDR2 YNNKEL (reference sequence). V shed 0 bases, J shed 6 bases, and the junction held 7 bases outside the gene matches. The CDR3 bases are TGTGCCAGCAGCCAAGAGACTAGCGGGAGCATATTGGATACGCAGTATTTT. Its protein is CASSQETSGSILDTQYF.

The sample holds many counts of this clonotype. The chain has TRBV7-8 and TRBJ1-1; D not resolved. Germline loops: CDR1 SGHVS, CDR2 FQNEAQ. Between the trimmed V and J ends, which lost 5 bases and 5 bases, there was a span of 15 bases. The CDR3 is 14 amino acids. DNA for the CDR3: TGTGCCAGCAGCCTGGTAACGCGTGGGACTGAAGCTTTCTTT. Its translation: CASSLVTRGTEAFF.

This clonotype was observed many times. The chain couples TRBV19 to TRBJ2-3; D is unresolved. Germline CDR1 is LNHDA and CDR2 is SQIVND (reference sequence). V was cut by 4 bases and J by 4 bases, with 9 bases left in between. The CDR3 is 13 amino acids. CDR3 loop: CASSRTPADTQYF. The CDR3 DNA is TGTGCCAGTAGTAGGACCCCAGCAGATACGCAGTATTTT.

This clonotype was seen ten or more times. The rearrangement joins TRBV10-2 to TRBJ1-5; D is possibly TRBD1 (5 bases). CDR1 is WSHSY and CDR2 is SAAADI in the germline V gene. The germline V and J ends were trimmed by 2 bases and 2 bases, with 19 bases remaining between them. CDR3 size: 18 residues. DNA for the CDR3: TGCGCCAGCAGTGAGGGGAAGCCGTCCTTGGGGCGCAATCAGCCCCAGCATTTT. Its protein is CASSEGKPSLGRNQPQHF.

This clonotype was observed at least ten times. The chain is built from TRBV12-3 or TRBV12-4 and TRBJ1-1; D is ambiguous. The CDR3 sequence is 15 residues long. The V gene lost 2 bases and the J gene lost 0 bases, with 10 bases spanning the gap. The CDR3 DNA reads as TGTGCCAGCAGTTTACTTCCGGGTTTGAACACTGAAGCTTTCTTT. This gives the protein CASSLLPGLNTEAFF.

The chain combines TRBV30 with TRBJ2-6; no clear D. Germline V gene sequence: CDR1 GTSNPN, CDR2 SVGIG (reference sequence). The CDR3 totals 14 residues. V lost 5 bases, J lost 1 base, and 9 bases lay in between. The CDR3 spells CAWGIWSGANVLTF. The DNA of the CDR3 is TGTGCCTGGGGGATATGGTCTGGGGCCAACGTCCTGACTTTC.

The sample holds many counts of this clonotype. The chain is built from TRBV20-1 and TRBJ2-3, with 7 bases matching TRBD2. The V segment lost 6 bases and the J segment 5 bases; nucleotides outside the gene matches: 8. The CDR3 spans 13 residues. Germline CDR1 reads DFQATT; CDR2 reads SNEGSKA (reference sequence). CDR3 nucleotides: TGCAGTGCCGGGACTACGGCGGGAGATACGCAGTATTTT. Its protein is CSAGTTAGDTQYF.

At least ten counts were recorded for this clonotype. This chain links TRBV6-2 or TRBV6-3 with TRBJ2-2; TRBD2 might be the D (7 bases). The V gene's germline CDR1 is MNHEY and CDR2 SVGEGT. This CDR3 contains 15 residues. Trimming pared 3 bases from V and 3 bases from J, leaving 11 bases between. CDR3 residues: CASSYGGAHTGELFF. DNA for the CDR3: TGTGCCAGCAGTTATGGGGGGGCGCACACCGGGGAGCTGTTTTTT.

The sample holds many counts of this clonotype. CDR3 in amino acids: CASSQDSRAGNEQFF. The CDR3 nucleotides read TGTGCCAGCAGCCAAGATAGTCGGGCGGGCAATGAGCAGTTCTTC. The chain joins TRBV3-1 to TRBJ2-1, with D possibly matching TRBD2 (5 bases). In germline, CDR1 is LGHDT, CDR2 YNNKEL (reference sequence). Trimming pared 0 bases from V and 6 bases from J, leaving 12 bases between. This CDR3 contains 15 residues.

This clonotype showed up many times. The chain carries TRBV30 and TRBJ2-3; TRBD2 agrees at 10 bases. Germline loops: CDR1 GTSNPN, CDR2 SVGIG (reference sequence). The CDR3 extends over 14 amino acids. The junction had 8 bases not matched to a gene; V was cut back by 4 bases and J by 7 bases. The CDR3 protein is CAWTPSGRAYTQYF. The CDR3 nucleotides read TGTGCCTGGACCCCAAGCGGGAGGGCCTATACGCAGTATTTT.

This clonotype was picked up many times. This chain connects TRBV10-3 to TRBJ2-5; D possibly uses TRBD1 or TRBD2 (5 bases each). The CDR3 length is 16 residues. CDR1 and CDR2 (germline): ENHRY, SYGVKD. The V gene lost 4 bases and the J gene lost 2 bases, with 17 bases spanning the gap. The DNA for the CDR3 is TGTGCCATCAGTGGTTCGGGAAAGGGGCCTCAAGAGACCCAGTACTTC. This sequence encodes CAISGSGKGPQETQYF.

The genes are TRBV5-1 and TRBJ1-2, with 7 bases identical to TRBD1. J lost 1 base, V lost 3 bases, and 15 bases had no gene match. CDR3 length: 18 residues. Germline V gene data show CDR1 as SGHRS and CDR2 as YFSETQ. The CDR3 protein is CASSSTGFKLSDNYGYTF. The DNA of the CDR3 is TGCGCCAGCAGCTCGACAGGGTTTAAATTGTCGGATAACTATGGCTACACCTTC.

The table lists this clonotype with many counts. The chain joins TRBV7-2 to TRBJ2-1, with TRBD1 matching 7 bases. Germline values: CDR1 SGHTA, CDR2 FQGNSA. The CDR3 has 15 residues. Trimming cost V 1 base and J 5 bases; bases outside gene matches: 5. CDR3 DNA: TGTGCCAGCAGCTTAGTAGGGGGCCGAAACAATGAGCAGTTCTTC. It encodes CASSLVGGRNNEQFF.

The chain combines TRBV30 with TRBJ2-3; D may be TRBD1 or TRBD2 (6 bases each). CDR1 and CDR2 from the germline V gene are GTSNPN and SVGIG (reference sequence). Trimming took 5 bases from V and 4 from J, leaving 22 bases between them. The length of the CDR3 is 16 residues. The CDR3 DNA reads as TGTGCCTGGGGCGGGGCCACCACAAAGGGGGCAGATACGCAGTATTTT. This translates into CAWGGATTKGADTQYF.

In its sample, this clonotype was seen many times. This chain's CDR3 is CASSLQSVYNEQFF. The CDR3 coding sequence is TGTGCCAGCAGCTTACAGAGCGTATACAATGAGCAGTTCTTC. The gene calls are TRBV14 and TRBJ2-1; D is undetermined. The CDR3 totals 14 residues. Germline loops: CDR1 SGHDN, CDR2 FVKESK. Trimming removed 5 bases from V and 4 bases from J, with 12 bases in between.

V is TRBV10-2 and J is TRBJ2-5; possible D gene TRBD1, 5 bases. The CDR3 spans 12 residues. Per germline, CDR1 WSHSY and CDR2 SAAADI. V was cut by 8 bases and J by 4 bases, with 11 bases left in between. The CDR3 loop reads CASGRALETQYF. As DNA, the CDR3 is TGCGCCAGCGGCAGGGCCTTAGAGACCCAGTACTTC.

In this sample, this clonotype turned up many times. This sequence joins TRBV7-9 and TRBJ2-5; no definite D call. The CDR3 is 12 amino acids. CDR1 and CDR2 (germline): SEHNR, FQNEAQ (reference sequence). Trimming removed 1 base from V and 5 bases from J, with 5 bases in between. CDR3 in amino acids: CASSLESETQYF. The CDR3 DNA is TGTGCCAGCAGCTTAGAATCGGAGACCCAGTACTTC.

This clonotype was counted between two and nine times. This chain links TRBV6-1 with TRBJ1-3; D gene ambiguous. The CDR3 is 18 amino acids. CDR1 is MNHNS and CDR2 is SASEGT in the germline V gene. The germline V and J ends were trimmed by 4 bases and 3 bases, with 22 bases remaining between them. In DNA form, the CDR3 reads TGTGCCAGCAGTGGCCCGGTTCGAGGACCGATGAGTGGAAACACCATATATTTT. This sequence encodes CASSGPVRGPMSGNTIYF.

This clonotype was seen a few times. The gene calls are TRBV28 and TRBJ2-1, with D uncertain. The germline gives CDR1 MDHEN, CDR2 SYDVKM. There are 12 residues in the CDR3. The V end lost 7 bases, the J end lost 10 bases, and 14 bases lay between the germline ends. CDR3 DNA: TGTGCCAGCAATTCCCGCGTTGAAGAGCAGTTCTTC. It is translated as CASNSRVEEQFF.

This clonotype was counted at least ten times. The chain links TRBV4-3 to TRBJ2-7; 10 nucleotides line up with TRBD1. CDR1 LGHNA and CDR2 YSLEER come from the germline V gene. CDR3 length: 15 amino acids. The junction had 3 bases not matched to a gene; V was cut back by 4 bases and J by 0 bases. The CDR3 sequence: CASSRRTGGSYEQYF. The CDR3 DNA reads TGCGCCAGCAGCCGCCGGACAGGGGGCTCCTACGAGCAGTACTTC.